This T cell receptor beta chain was identified during a study of T cells in Graves' hyperthyroidism and ophthalmopathy. Remarks on this clonotype: Its antigen is undetermined. One base away lies a much larger clone, so this may be a sequencing read error.

Sampled blood dates from first hyperthyroidism diagnosis, and it precedes any ophthalmopathy symptoms. Study-level points and caveats: Ophthalmopathy could be told apart from stable hyperthyroidism with a 13 V-J model.

The V gene's germline CDR1 is DFQATT and CDR2 SNEGSKA (reference sequence). The length of the CDR3 is 14 residues. It was RNA transcripts that yielded the amplified TCR beta CDR3 regions. In the first-round RT-PCR of the TCR CDR3, the HTBI primer set was used. One entry per CDR3 protein, called by TCRdb with MiXCR from the multiplex PCR reads. The repertoire holds around 350,000 distinct CDR3 sequences, with 15% to 18% as singletons. The rearrangement joins TRBV20-1 to TRBJ2-5, with D possibly being TRBD2 (5 bases). What was sequenced was blood. This TCR was sampled from a woman younger than 30 with Graves' hyperthyroidism that later progressed to Graves' ophthalmopathy. The CDR3 region is CSAIGGDPQETLYF. CDR3 DNA sequence: TGCAGTGCTATAGGAGGAGACCCACAAGAGACCCTGTACTTC.